These T cell receptor beta chains were read from a single sample in a study of vaccination and CD4 T cells after COVID-19. Their specific antigens are unknown. MiXCR, applied by TCRdb to the PCR reads, yields one record per CDR3 protein. In the table there are about 7,100 distinct CDR3 sequences, around 45% of which are singletons. The sequenced sample consisted of CD4+ T cells from blood, cultured in vitro. The origin of the receptors is a human donor in good health. The CDR3 runs from the conserved cysteine through the conserved F or W. The D gene is left open where the match is weak. The size entry is marked missing in some rows and otherwise reads once, few, many or a size class.

CASSIWGYGLNQPQHF | TGTGCCAGTAGTATTTGGGGGTACGGACTTAATCAGCCCCAGCATTTT | TRBJ1-5 | NA | TRBV19 | NA
CASSLAGGDEQYF | TGTGCTAGCAGCTTGGCAGGGGGCGACGAGCAGTACTTC | TRBJ2-7 | few | TRBV7-7 | TRBD1
CASSITSGGINEQFF | TGTGCCAGTAGTATAACTAGCGGGGGGATAAATGAGCAGTTCTTC | TRBJ2-1 | few | TRBV19 | TRBD2
CASSPRTGKNIQYF | TGTGCCAGCAGTCCTCGGACAGGGAAAAACATTCAGTACTTC | TRBJ2-4 | few | TRBV6-1 | TRBD1
CASSEWGYGYTF | TGTGCCAGCAGTGAATGGGGCTATGGCTACACCTTC | TRBJ1-2 | NA | TRBV25-1 | NA
CATSDLGGDREKLFF | TGTGCCACCAGTGATTTAGGGGGCGACAGGGAAAAACTGTTTTTT | TRBJ1-4 | NA | TRBV24-1 | TRBD1
CASSSGRGNTIYF | TGTGCCAGCAGTTCAGGGAGGGGAAACACCATATATTTT | TRBJ1-3 | NA | TRBV12-3/TRBV12-4 | NA
CASSLVRGSGNTIYF | TGTGCCAGCAGCTTAGTACGCGGATCTGGAAACACCATATATTTT | TRBJ1-3 | NA | TRBV7-2 | NA
CATRETASNQPQHF | TGTGCCACCAGAGAGACAGCTAGCAATCAGCCCCAGCATTTT | TRBJ1-5 | few | TRBV18 | NA
CAGGGLDTEAFF | TGTGCCGGTGGGGGGCTGGACACTGAAGCTTTCTTT | TRBJ1-1 | NA | TRBV7-9 | NA
CASSPVGGVGEQFF | TGTGCCAGCAGCCCCGTAGGGGGCGTCGGTGAGCAGTTCTTC | TRBJ2-1 | NA | TRBV11-2 | TRBD1
CASSPSRITDTQYF | TGTGCCAGCAGTCCCTCACGGATCACAGATACGCAGTATTTT | TRBJ2-3 | few | TRBV27 | NA
CASSLGGGYTEAFF | TGTGCCAGCAGCTTAGGTGGGGGGTACACTGAAGCTTTCTTT | TRBJ1-1 | NA | TRBV7-2 | NA
CASSPGQVINEQFF | TGTGCCAGCTCACCAGGACAGGTGATCAATGAGCAGTTCTTC | TRBJ2-1 | NA | TRBV18 | TRBD1
CASSFGLIDGNYGYTF | TGTGCCAGCAGTTTTGGACTGATCGACGGTAACTATGGCTACACCTTC | TRBJ1-2 | NA | TRBV28 | NA
CASSFQGRDSPLHF | TGTGCCAGCAGTTTTCAGGGGCGAGATTCACCCCTCCACTTT | TRBJ1-6 | NA | TRBV12-3/TRBV12-4 | NA
CSASSPVANEKLFF | TGCAGTGCCAGTTCCCCCGTGGCTAATGAAAAACTGTTTTTT | TRBJ1-4 | NA | TRBV20-1 | NA
CSGRTNMNTEAFF | TGCAGCGGGCGGACAAACATGAACACTGAAGCTTTCTTT | TRBJ1-1 | once | TRBV20-1 | NA
CASSLGDGTQYF | TGTGCCAGCAGCTTAGGGGACGGGACCCAGTACTTC | TRBJ2-5 | NA | TRBV7-3 | NA
CASSFLTGTNSPLHF | TGTGCCAGCAGCTTTTTGACAGGGACGAATTCACCCCTCCACTTT | TRBJ1-6 | NA | TRBV7-9 | TRBD1
CASSIAGSMNTEAFF | TGTGCCAGTAGTATAGCCGGGTCCATGAACACTGAAGCTTTCTTT | TRBJ1-1 | few | TRBV19 | NA
CAIRGSGGPTDTQYF | TGTGCCATACGGGGGAGTGGGGGCCCCACAGATACGCAGTATTTT | TRBJ2-3 | NA | TRBV10-3 | NA
CASSPSLEGQFF | TGTGCCAGCTCACCGTCCCTCGAGGGGCAGTTCTTC | TRBJ2-1 | NA | TRBV18 | NA
CATSRDKGYNQPQHF | TGTGCCACCAGCAGAGATAAGGGATACAATCAGCCCCAGCATTTT | TRBJ1-5 | NA | TRBV15 | NA
CASSYRDRVYGYTF | TGTGCCAGCAGCTACCGGGACAGAGTCTATGGCTACACCTTC | TRBJ1-2 | few | TRBV7-9 | TRBD1
CASSPQSETQYF | TGTGCCAGCAGCCCCCAATCAGAGACCCAGTACTTC | TRBJ2-5 | NA | TRBV7-2 | NA
CASSQVNTEAFF | TGTGCCAGCAGCCAAGTTAACACTGAAGCTTTCTTT | TRBJ1-1 | few | TRBV7-3 | NA
CASSLWQSGNTIYF | TGTGCCAGCAGCTTGTGGCAATCTGGAAACACCATATATTTT | TRBJ1-3 | NA | TRBV7-2 | NA
CASTRTGGTAEAFF | TGTGCCAGCACTCGGACAGGGGGCACCGCTGAAGCTTTCTTT | TRBJ1-1 | NA | TRBV12-3/TRBV12-4 | TRBD1
CASSSPETATYGYTF | TGCGCCAGCAGCTCTCCAGAGACGGCCACCTATGGCTACACCTTC | TRBJ1-2 | once | TRBV5-1 | NA
CARSRDRGQIGSPLHF | TGTGCCAGAAGCCGGGACAGGGGGCAAATAGGATCACCCCTCCACTTT | TRBJ1-6 | medium-sized | TRBV2 | TRBD1
CASSKGRAYNEQFF | TGCGCCAGCAGTAAGGGAAGGGCGTACAATGAGCAGTTCTTC | TRBJ2-1 | few | TRBV10-1 | NA
CASSPRLDTGELFF | TGTGCCAGCAGCCCCCGACTTGACACCGGGGAGCTGTTTTTT | TRBJ2-2 | few | TRBV7-2 | NA
CASRSTSGATDTQYF | TGTGCCAGTAGAAGTACTAGCGGGGCGACAGATACGCAGTATTTT | TRBJ2-3 | NA | TRBV19 | TRBD2
CASSPPVPSTDTQYF | TGTGCCAGCTCACCACCAGTTCCTAGCACAGATACGCAGTATTTT | TRBJ2-3 | NA | TRBV18 | NA
CSALGTSPNTGELFF | TGCAGTGCCCTAGGGACTAGCCCTAACACCGGGGAGCTGTTTTTT | TRBJ2-2 | NA | TRBV20-1 | TRBD2
CASSLSGQLDEQYF | TGTGCCAGCAGCCTATCTGGACAGCTCGACGAGCAGTACTTC | TRBJ2-7 | NA | TRBV11-2 | NA
CASQRGGADTQYF | TGCGCCAGTCAGCGGGGAGGAGCAGATACGCAGTATTTT | TRBJ2-3 | NA | TRBV10-1 | TRBD2
CASSHISTSEAFF | TGTGCCAGCAGTCACATCTCGACGTCAGAAGCTTTCTTT | TRBJ1-1 | few | TRBV12-3/TRBV12-4 | NA
CASSEDQYGYTF | TGTGCCAGCAGTGAAGACCAGTATGGCTACACCTTC | TRBJ1-2 | NA | TRBV2 | NA
CASSFGGDTEAFF | TGTGCCAGCAGCTTTGGGGGGGACACTGAAGCTTTCTTT | TRBJ1-1 | few | TRBV11-1 | NA
CASSLGLGHYGYTF | TGTGCCAGCAGCTTGGGGTTGGGCCACTATGGCTACACCTTC | TRBJ1-2 | NA | TRBV5-6 | NA
CASSQGTVVNYGYTF | TGTGCCAGCAGCCAAGGAACCGTCGTAAACTATGGCTACACCTTC | TRBJ1-2 | NA | TRBV4-2 | NA
CSANGYTF | TGCAGTGCTAACGGCTACACCTTC | TRBJ1-2 | once | TRBV20-1 | NA
CSARGTTYGYTF | TGCAGTGCTAGAGGGACAACCTATGGCTACACCTTC | TRBJ1-2 | few | TRBV20-1 | NA
CASSLALRTGGSPLHF | TGTGCCAGCAGCTTAGCCCTCAGGACAGGTGGGTCACCCCTCCACTTT | TRBJ1-6 | few | TRBV11-3 | TRBD1
CASSLQGASTEAFF | TGTGCCAGCAGTCTACAGGGGGCGAGCACTGAAGCTTTCTTT | TRBJ1-1 | NA | TRBV27 | TRBD1
CASRRTDLSYEQYF | TGTGCCAGCAGGAGGACAGACCTCTCCTACGAGCAGTACTTC | TRBJ2-7 | once | TRBV11-2 | NA
CASSFSGDSPSPLHF | TGTGCCAGCAGCTTCTCCGGGGACAGCCCTTCACCCCTCCACTTT | TRBJ1-6 | few | TRBV7-2 | TRBD1
CASSSQGTGVAFF | TGTGCCAGCAGCTCACAAGGGACCGGGGTAGCTTTCTTT | TRBJ1-1 | NA | TRBV7-3 | NA
CSARDPSRVGEAFF | TGCAGTGCTAGAGATCCAAGCAGGGTAGGGGAAGCTTTCTTT | TRBJ1-1 | NA | TRBV20-1 | NA